The entry that follows covers one TCR beta chain sequence. Its antigen is unknown. Trimming removed 2 bases from V and 3 bases from J; junction bases left unmatched: 4. The CDR3 length is 15 residues. Germline-derived CDR1 and CDR2 are SGHTA and FQGNSA. This entry comes from a study of cytomegalovirus exposure and HLA in healthy donors. About the research overall: Around 80 million unique TCR sequences came from HLA-typed donors in an early release.

Study results and limitations: In a later analysis, at a false discovery rate of 0.05, approximately 16,000 TCR beta sequences matched HLA alleles. The authors later linked a missense DCLRE1C variant to TCR beta V- and J-gene trimming.

Both 60 Vbeta primers and 13 Jbeta primers went into the PCR. Source study methods: Approximately 78 million unique TCR beta chains, roughly 11 million of them shared, were counted by a later analysis. The repertoire was sequenced with immunoSEQ multiplex PCR; TCRdb's copy has only in-frame clones and lacks some. D and trimming were read from the DNA, whereas the V and J calls and clone size are those reported in that table. The sample consists of around 200,000 clones, roughly 80% of them appearing once. Sequencing used PBMCs. The receptor was derived from a middle-aged man in good health and CMV-seronegative. The chain carries TRBV7-2 and TRBJ2-5; 9 nucleotides line up with TRBD2. CDR3: CASSLLTSGKETQYF. CDR3 sequence (DNA): TGTGCCAGCAGCTTATTGACTAGCGGTAAAGAGACCCAGTACTTC.